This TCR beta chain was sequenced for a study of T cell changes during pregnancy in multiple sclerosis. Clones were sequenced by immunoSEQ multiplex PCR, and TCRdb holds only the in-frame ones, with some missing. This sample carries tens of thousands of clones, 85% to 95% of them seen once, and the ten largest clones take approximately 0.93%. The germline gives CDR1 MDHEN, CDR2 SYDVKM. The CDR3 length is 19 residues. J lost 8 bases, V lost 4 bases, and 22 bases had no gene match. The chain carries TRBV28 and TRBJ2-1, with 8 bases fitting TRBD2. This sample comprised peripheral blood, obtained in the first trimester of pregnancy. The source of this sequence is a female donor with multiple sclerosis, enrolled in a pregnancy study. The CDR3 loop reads CASSSYTNPSGRAVDEQFF. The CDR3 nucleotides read TGTGCCAGCAGTTCCTACACAAATCCGAGCGGGAGAGCAGTCGATGAGCAGTTCTTC.